These 19 T cell receptor beta chains originate from one sample sequenced in a study of blood T cell repertoires in COVID-19. Assay used: immunoSEQ multiplex PCR; TCRdb lists only in-frame clones, some missing. The table lists 100,000 to 130,000 clones, over 80% of them singletons. Sequencing was done on a sample of peripheral blood. Receptor source: a woman aged 70-85 years with acute or convalescent COVID-19.

The J gene is TRBJ2-1, the V gene TRBV7-3, with D tentatively TRBD2 (5 bases). CDR3 length: 13 amino acids. Germline V lookup: CDR1 SGHTA, CDR2 FQGTGA. V was trimmed by 5 bases and J by 9 bases, leaving 14 bases between them. DNA for the CDR3: TGTGCCAGCAGCCCGGCCACGGGGAGTGAGCAGTTCTTC. It specifies CASSPATGSEQFF. Supplemented by reference TRBV7-3 and TRBJ2-1, the full variable domain reads GAGVSQTPSNKVTEKGKYVELRCDPISGHTALYWYRQSLGQGPEFLIYFQGTGAADDSGLPNDRFFAVRPEGSVSTLKIQRTERGDSAVYLCASSPATGSEQFFGPGTRLTVL.

This clone was detected a few times. The chain uses TRBV9 and TRBJ2-7; 13 positions match TRBD2. From germline, CDR1 is SGDLS and CDR2 YYNGEE. The CDR3 covers 16 residues. V shed 4 bases, J shed 3 bases, and the junction held 7 bases outside the gene matches. The CDR3 sequence: CASSPRRTSGSYEQYF. Written as DNA, the CDR3 is TGTGCCAGCAGCCCGAGAAGGACTAGCGGGAGCTACGAGCAGTACTTC.

The chain joins TRBV28 to TRBJ1-1, with D uncertain. In germline, CDR1 is MDHEN, CDR2 SYDVKM. There are 15 residues in the CDR3. V was trimmed by 5 bases and J by 5 bases, leaving 18 bases between them. CDR3 DNA sequence: TGTGCCAGCAGTCTCCGGTCCGGTTTGAGGACTGAAGCTTTCTTT. Translation: CASSLRSGLRTEAFF. The full variable domain, rest sourced from reference TRBV28 and TRBJ1-1, is DVKVTQSSRYLVKRTGEKVFLECVQDMDHENMFWYRQDPGLGLRLIYFSYDVKMKEKGDIPEGYSVSREKKERFSLILESASTNQTSMYLCASSLRSGLRTEAFFGQGTRLTVV.

The chain carries TRBV29-1 and TRBJ2-1; D ambiguous. This CDR3 is built from 13 residues. Per germline, CDR1 SQVTM and CDR2 ANQGSEA. Trimming stripped 1 base from V and 3 bases from J, with 7 bases between. The CDR3 sequence: CSVEGPNYNEQFF. The CDR3 DNA sequence: TGCAGCGTTGAAGGGCCGAACTACAATGAGCAGTTCTTC.

CDR3 DNA sequence: TGTGCCAGCAGCAAACCACAGGGGAGCGGCTATGGCTACACCTTC. Encoded protein: CASSKPQGSGYGYTF. V and J are TRBV13 and TRBJ1-2; 7 nucleotides align to TRBD1. Germline V lookup: CDR1 PRHDT, CDR2 FYEKMQ (reference sequence). The CDR3 sequence is 15 residues long. Trimming removed 5 bases from V and 4 bases from J; junction bases left unmatched: 10.

The chain uses TRBV5-4 and TRBJ2-5; the D gene is possibly TRBD2 (5 bases). V lost 4 bases, J lost 4 bases, and 17 bases lay in between. Germline CDR1 reads SGHNT; CDR2 reads YYREEE (reference sequence). The CDR3 runs to 15 residues. CDR3: CASSPNLGEGETQYF. The CDR3 DNA reads as TGTGCCAGCAGCCCAAACCTCGGAGAGGGAGAGACCCAGTACTTC.

This clone was counted many times. This sequence joins TRBV28 and TRBJ2-3; 9 positions match TRBD2. The CDR3 runs 15 residues. Germline CDR1 MDHEN, CDR2 SYDVKM. V shed 3 bases, J shed 4 bases, and the junction held 5 bases outside the gene matches. CDR3 sequence reads: CASSFQREVPDTQYF. Written as DNA, the CDR3 is TGTGCCAGCAGTTTTCAGCGGGAGGTCCCAGATACGCAGTATTTT.

This chain uses TRBV5-5 with TRBJ1-1, with 9 bases identical to TRBD1. Germline trimming cut 3 bases from V and 4 bases from J; bases unmatched to any gene: 7. Germline-derived CDR1 and CDR2 are SGHKS and YYEKEE (reference sequence). The CDR3 is 15 residues long. The DNA for the CDR3 is TGTGCCAGCAGCTACTCCGGGACAGGGAGCACTGAAGCTTTCTTT. Encoded protein: CASSYSGTGSTEAFF.

The DNA of the CDR3 is TGTGCCACCAGTGATCTCACGACTAGCGGGGGTCGTGACGGGGAGCTGTTTTTT. As protein: CATSDLTTSGGRDGELFF. The genes are TRBV24-1 and TRBJ2-2; 12 bases match TRBD2. Per the germline V gene, CDR1 is KGHDR and CDR2 is SFDVKD. Germline trimming cut 3 bases from V and 7 bases from J; bases unmatched to any gene: 11. The CDR3 contains 18 residues.

This chain joins TRBV28 and TRBJ2-2; D is undetermined. The germline gives CDR1 MDHEN, CDR2 SYDVKM. V shed 5 bases and J shed 4 bases, with 5 bases lying between them. The CDR3 is made up of 12 amino acids. DNA of the CDR3: TGTGCCAGCAGTGCAGTCACCGGGGAGCTGTTTTTT. This codes for CASSAVTGELFF.

The chain is built from TRBV7-2 and TRBJ2-6; 9 nucleotides line up with TRBD2. This CDR3 has 17 amino acids. The V gene's germline CDR1 is SGHTA and CDR2 FQGNSA. Trimming took 1 base from V and 2 from J; bases not matched to a gene: 3. CDR3 DNA: TGTGCCAGCAGCTTAGTGGCGGGGGGGGCTGGGGCCAACGTCCTGACTTTC. Its translation is CASSLVAGGAGANVLTF. The full variable domain, with the rest looked up from reference TRBV7-2 and TRBJ2-6, is GAGVSQSPSNKVTEKGKDVELRCDPISGHTALYWYRQSLGQGLEFLIYFQGNSAPDKSGLPSDRFSAERTGGSVSTLTIQRTQQEDSAVYLCASSLVAGGAGANVLTFGAGSRLTVL.

The V gene is TRBV6-5, the J gene TRBJ1-2; tentatively, D is TRBD1 (6 bases). CDR3 length equals 13 residues. V was cut by 6 bases and J by 2 bases, with 10 bases left in between. Germline lookup yields CDR1 MNHEY and CDR2 SVGAGI. The CDR3 sequence is CASSGTTNYGYTF. The CDR3 bases are TGTGCCAGCAGCGGGACAACGAACTATGGCTACACCTTC.

The V gene is TRBV2, the J gene TRBJ1-2; TRBD1 agrees at 7 bases. Germline values: CDR1 SNHLY, CDR2 FYNNEI. The length of the CDR3 is 14 residues. Losses at the gene ends were 4 bases for V and 5 bases for J; bases not matched to a gene: 7. The CDR3 is CASSARGQNYGYTF. The CDR3 bases are TGTGCCAGCAGTGCCCGGGGACAGAATTATGGCTACACCTTC.

This chain joins TRBV7-2 and TRBJ2-1, with 10 bases identical to TRBD2. The CDR3 is made up of 17 amino acids. From germline, CDR1 is SGHTA and CDR2 FQGNSA. The junction had 12 bases not matched to a gene; V was cut back by 1 base and J by 9 bases. The DNA for the CDR3 is TGTGCCAGCAGCTTAGGGGGGTACGGGACTAGCGTACCTGAGCAGTTCTTC. Translating gives CASSLGGYGTSVPEQFF.

The chain has TRBV6-6 and TRBJ2-2; D possibly corresponds to TRBD2 (6 bases). CDR3 length: 16 amino acids. The germline V gene has CDR1 MNHNY and CDR2 SVGAGI (reference sequence). V lost 4 bases to trimming and J lost 4 bases, with 16 bases between them. CDR3 protein: CASSSRSGVTTGELFF. The CDR3 DNA follows: TGTGCCAGCAGTTCCCGATCGGGGGTCACCACCGGGGAGCTGTTTTTT.

This clone was detected only a few times. The chain recombines TRBV6-5 with TRBJ1-2; D is perhaps TRBD1 (5 bases). The CDR3 covers 13 residues. Germline assignment: CDR1 MNHEY and CDR2 SVGAGI. V gave up 6 bases and J gave up 8 bases, with 16 bases separating them. The CDR3 nucleotides read TGTGCCAGCAGGGGGACTCAAGCTGGAGGCTACACCTTC. Its translation: CASRGTQAGGYTF.

Here the CDR3 reads CASDPSGGSTDTQYF. CDR3 in DNA: TGTGCCAGCGACCCTAGCGGGGGGAGCACAGATACGCAGTATTTT. The gene calls are TRBV6-5 and TRBJ2-3, with TRBD2 identical over 11 bases. The ends lost 8 bases at V and 0 bases at J; junction bases unmatched: 4. Germline values: CDR1 MNHEY, CDR2 SVGAGI. The CDR3 is made up of 15 amino acids.

The chain uses TRBV19 and TRBJ1-5; D gene uncertain. The CDR3 contains 17 residues. The germline CDR1 and CDR2 sequences are LNHDA and SQIVND (reference sequence). V lost 0 bases, J lost 3 bases, and 15 bases lay in between. The chain's CDR3 is CASSIDQRQAFNQPQHF. The CDR3 region has the DNA TGTGCCAGTAGTATAGATCAGAGGCAAGCGTTCAATCAGCCCCAGCATTTT.

This clone occurred once. The chain is built from TRBV19 and TRBJ1-6, with D uncertain. The CDR3 sequence is 18 residues long. With 5 bases removed from V and 0 bases from J, the gap between germline ends came to 17 bases. Germline values: CDR1 LNHDA, CDR2 SQIVND (reference sequence). CDR3 sequence reads: CASSHIRNSNSYNSPLHF. The DNA for the CDR3 is TGTGCCAGTAGTCACATCAGGAATTCCAACTCCTATAATTCACCCCTCCACTTT.